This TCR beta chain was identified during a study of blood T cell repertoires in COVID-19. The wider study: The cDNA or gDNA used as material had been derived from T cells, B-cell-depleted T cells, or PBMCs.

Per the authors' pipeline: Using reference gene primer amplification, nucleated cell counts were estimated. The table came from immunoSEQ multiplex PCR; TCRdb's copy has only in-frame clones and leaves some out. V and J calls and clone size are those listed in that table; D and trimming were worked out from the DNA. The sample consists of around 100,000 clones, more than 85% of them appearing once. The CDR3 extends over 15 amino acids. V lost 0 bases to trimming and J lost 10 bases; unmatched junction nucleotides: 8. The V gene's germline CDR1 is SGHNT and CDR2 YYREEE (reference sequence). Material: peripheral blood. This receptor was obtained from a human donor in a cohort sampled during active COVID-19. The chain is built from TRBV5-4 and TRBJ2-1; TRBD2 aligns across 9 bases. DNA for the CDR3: TGTGCCAGCAGCTTGGGGGGACTAGCTATACAGGAGCAGTTCTTC. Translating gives CASSLGGLAIQEQFF. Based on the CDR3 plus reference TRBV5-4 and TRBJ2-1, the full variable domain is ETGVTQSPTHLIKTRGQQVTLRCSSQSGHNTVSWYQQALGQGPQFIFQYYREEENGRGNFPPRFSGLQFPNYSSELNVNALELDDSALYLCASSLGGLAIQEQFFGPGTRLTVL.